The 17 T cell receptor beta chains below come from one sample, sequenced in a study of blood T cell repertoires in COVID-19. Here immunoSEQ multiplex PCR was the method, and the copy in TCRdb shows in-frame clones only, minus some. Found here are about 52,000 clones, about four fifths of them singletons; the top ten hold under 8.5%. The sample consisted of peripheral blood. These receptors all stem from a man between 65 and 85 years old with active COVID-19.

This chain uses TRBV5-1 with TRBJ2-3, with TRBD2 identical over 13 bases. The CDR3 has 15 amino acids. Unmatched junction bases numbered 5, after V lost 5 bases and J lost 5 bases. Germline V gives CDR1 SGHRS, CDR2 YFSETQ. CDR3 DNA sequence: TGCGCCAGCAGAGATGGACTAGCGGGAGTAGATACGCAGTATTTT. Amino acid sequence: CASRDGLAGVDTQYF.

The chain links TRBV6-5 to TRBJ1-2, with D tentatively TRBD1 (5 bases). V was pared by 6 bases and J by 7 bases, with 15 bases between. The germline gives CDR1 MNHEY, CDR2 SVGAGI. There are 13 residues in the CDR3. For the CDR3, the DNA is TGTGCCAGCAGGTCAGGGTCTTTAGGTGGCTACACCTTC. Its translation: CASRSGSLGGYTF.

The chain carries TRBV6-1 and TRBJ1-1; no clear D. The CDR3 covers 14 residues. Trimming stripped 0 bases from V and 5 bases from J, with 10 bases between. Per the germline V gene, CDR1 is MNHNS and CDR2 is SASEGT. The CDR3 coding sequence is TGTGCCAGCAGTGAAGCCGGGGTGGGGACTGAAGCTTTCTTT. Encoded protein: CASSEAGVGTEAFF.

The genes are TRBV18 and TRBJ1-1, with 8 bases identical to TRBD1. The CDR3 runs to 14 residues. From germline, CDR1 is KGHSH and CDR2 LQKENI. V shed 3 bases and J 3 bases; nucleotides not matched to a gene: 3. CDR3 amino acids: CASSPPTGDTEAFF. The DNA for the CDR3 is TGTGCCAGCTCACCCCCGACAGGGGACACTGAAGCTTTCTTT.

The J gene is TRBJ2-7, the V gene TRBV5-5; 7 nucleotides align to TRBD1. After removal of 6 bases from V and 3 bases from J, the junction contained 15 bases not matched to a gene. The CDR3 has 16 amino acids. Germline-derived CDR1 and CDR2 are SGHKS and YYEKEE (reference sequence). CDR3 in amino acids: CASTPFSPGQSYEQYF. CDR3 DNA: TGTGCCAGCACCCCCTTCTCCCCGGGACAGAGCTACGAGCAGTACTTC. The complete variable domain, with remaining parts taken from reference TRBV5-5 and TRBJ2-7, reads DAGVTQSPTHLIKTRGQQVTLRCSPISGHKSVSWYQQVLGQGPQFIFQYYEKEERGRGNFPDRFSARQFPNYSSELNVNALLLGDSALYLCASTPFSPGQSYEQYFGPGTRLTVT.

The CDR3 DNA follows: TGTGCCAGCAGGCCGGGACTAGCGGGGGGGGCAGATACGCAGTATTTT. Amino acids: CASRPGLAGGADTQYF. The rearrangement uses TRBV7-2 and TRBJ2-3; 16 bases map to TRBD2. The CDR3 is 16 amino acids. The germline CDR1 and CDR2 sequences are SGHTA and FQGNSA. V dropped 6 bases and J dropped 4; count of bases not matched to a gene: 4.

V is TRBV19 and J is TRBJ1-1; the match to TRBD1 covers 9 bases. V gave up 2 bases and J gave up 3 bases; unmatched junction bases: 4. The CDR3 runs 15 residues. Germline values: CDR1 LNHDA, CDR2 SQIVND (reference sequence). CDR3 region: CASSITRTGDTEAFF. The CDR3 coding sequence is TGTGCCAGTAGTATAACTCGGACAGGGGACACTGAAGCTTTCTTT.

This sequence joins TRBV3-1 (or the pseudogene TRBV3-2) and TRBJ2-7; D is unresolved. The germline V and J ends were trimmed by 0 bases and 3 bases, with 3 bases remaining between them. The CDR3 has 12 residues. The germline V gene encodes CDR1 LGHDT and CDR2 YNNKEL (reference sequence). CDR3 residues: CASSQDIYEQYF. CDR3 sequence (DNA): TGTGCCAGCAGCCAAGATATCTACGAGCAGTACTTC.

This clone was found once. This chain links TRBV7-2 with TRBJ1-2; D is unresolved. Trimming left V 1 base short and J 3 bases short, with 9 bases between. The germline gives CDR1 SGHTA, CDR2 FQGNSA. The CDR3 contains 14 residues. CDR3 nucleotide sequence: TGTGCCAGCAGCTTAGTTGCGGAAGACTATGGCTACACCTTC. Translated: CASSLVAEDYGYTF.

The CDR3, as DNA: TGTGCCAGCAGCCCTCAGGGGAAAAAACTGTTTTTT. It codes for CASSPQGKKLFF. This chain links TRBV9 with TRBJ1-4; a possible D gene is TRBD1 (6 bases). Per the germline V gene, CDR1 is SGDLS and CDR2 is YYNGEE. CDR3 length: 12 amino acids. V was pared by 4 bases and J by 9 bases, with 10 bases between.

This chain links TRBV5-1 with TRBJ2-3; possibly TRBD1 for D (8 bases). The germline gives CDR1 SGHRS, CDR2 YFSETQ. Trimming took off 3 bases at V and 6 bases at J, with 14 bases between the two ends. The CDR3 length is 14 residues. The CDR3 nucleotides are TGCGCCAGCAGCTCCGGACAGGGAGGGGATACGCAGTATTTT. It specifies CASSSGQGGDTQYF.

V usage is TRBV11-2 and J usage is TRBJ2-5; TRBD2 matches 8 bases. Germline V CDR1 and CDR2: SGHAT, FQNNGV. The V and J ends lost 1 base and 2 bases, in that order; junction bases with no gene match: 9. This CDR3 has 17 residues. The CDR3 region is CASSLVFIVAGQETQYF. CDR3 coding DNA: TGTGCCAGCAGCTTAGTGTTTATAGTAGCGGGACAAGAGACCCAGTACTTC.

Concerning this clone: One end of the junction is discordant with germline, which a read error may explain. The chain has TRBV6-5 and TRBJ1-1, with 10 positions matching TRBD1. CDR1 and CDR2 from the germline V gene are MNHEY and SVGAGI. The CDR3 contains 15 residues. The DNA for the CDR3 is TGTGCCAGCAAGTACACCGGGACAGGGGATCCCGGGGGGGGCTTT. Protein: CASKYTGTGDPGGGF.

This rearrangement joins TRBV7-3 to TRBJ2-3; 9 nucleotides align to TRBD2. The CDR3 sequence is 16 residues long. V gave up 5 bases and J gave up 4 bases; unmatched junction bases: 10. Germline V gene data show CDR1 as SGHTA and CDR2 as FQGTGA. CDR3 amino acids: CASSPSGGGASDTQYF. In nucleotides, the CDR3 is TGTGCCAGCAGCCCCTCTGGCGGGGGGGCCTCAGATACGCAGTATTTT.

The rearrangement links TRBV4-3 to TRBJ1-6, with 7 bases that match TRBD1. The trim removed 0 bases at V and 4 bases at J, leaving 0 bases unmatched. The CDR3 sequence is 15 residues long. Per the germline V gene, CDR1 is LGHNA and CDR2 is YSLEER. CDR3 residues: CASSQETGYNSPLHF. In nucleotides, the CDR3 is TGCGCCAGCAGCCAAGAGACAGGGTATAATTCACCCCTCCACTTT.

The V gene is TRBV5-1, the J gene TRBJ2-7; 10 nucleotides match TRBD2. The V gene's germline CDR1 is SGHRS and CDR2 YFSETQ. The CDR3 spans 19 residues. Trimming at V came to 4 bases and at J to 0 bases, leaving 16 bases not matched to a gene. DNA for the CDR3: TGCGCCAGCAGCCCGAGGGTGGTAGCGGGGGGAATGAGCTCCTACGAGCAGTACTTC. Amino acid sequence: CASSPRVVAGGMSSYEQYF.

A note on this clone: The junction departs from germline at one end; a sequencing error may be responsible. The chain employs TRBV19 and TRBJ1-2; 9 bases map to TRBD1. Per germline, CDR1 LNHDA and CDR2 SQIVND (reference sequence). This CDR3 contains 15 residues. CDR3 residues: CASSIGDRDNFGYTF. The CDR3 bases are TGTGCCAGTAGTATAGGGGACAGGGATAACTTTGGCTACACCTTC.